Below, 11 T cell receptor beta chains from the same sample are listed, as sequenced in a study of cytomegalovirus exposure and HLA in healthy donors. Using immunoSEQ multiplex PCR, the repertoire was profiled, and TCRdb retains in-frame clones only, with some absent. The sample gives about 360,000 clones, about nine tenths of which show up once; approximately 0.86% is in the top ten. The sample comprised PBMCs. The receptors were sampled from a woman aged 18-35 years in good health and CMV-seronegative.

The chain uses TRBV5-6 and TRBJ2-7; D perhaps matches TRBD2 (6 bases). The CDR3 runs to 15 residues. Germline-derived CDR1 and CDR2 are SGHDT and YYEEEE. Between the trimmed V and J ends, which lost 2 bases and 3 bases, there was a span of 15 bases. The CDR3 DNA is TGTGCCAGCAGCTTTTATCTATGGCGGGACTACGAGCAGTACTTC. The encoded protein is CASSFYLWRDYEQYF.

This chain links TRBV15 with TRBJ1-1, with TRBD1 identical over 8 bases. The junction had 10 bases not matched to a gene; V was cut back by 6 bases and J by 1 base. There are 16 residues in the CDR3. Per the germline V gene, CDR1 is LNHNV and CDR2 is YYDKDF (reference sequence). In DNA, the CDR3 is TGTGCCACCAGGGCCCTTACAGGGGGACCGAACACTGAAGCTTTCTTT. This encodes CATRALTGGPNTEAFF.

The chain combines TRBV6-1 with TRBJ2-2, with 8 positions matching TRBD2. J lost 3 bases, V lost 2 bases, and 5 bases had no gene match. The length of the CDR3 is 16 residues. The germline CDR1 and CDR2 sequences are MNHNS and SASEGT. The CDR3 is CASSESPGGDTGELFF. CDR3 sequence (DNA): TGTGCCAGCAGTGAAAGTCCGGGGGGGGACACCGGGGAGCTGTTTTTT.

The CDR3 is CASSLARPRTPESSYNEQFF. The CDR3 nucleotides are TGTGCCAGCAGCTTAGCGCGTCCCCGAACCCCGGAGAGCTCCTACAATGAGCAGTTCTTC. The rearrangement links TRBV7-8 to TRBJ2-1; no clear D. From germline, CDR1 is SGHVS and CDR2 FQNEAQ. The CDR3 is 20 residues long. V was cut by 0 bases and J by 0 bases, with 21 bases left in between.

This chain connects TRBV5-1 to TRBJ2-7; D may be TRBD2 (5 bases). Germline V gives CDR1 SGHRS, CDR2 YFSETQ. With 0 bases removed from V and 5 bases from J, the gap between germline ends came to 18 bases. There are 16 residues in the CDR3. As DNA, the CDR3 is TGCGCCAGCAGCTTGGCCATCTGGATGGCCGGGGACGAGCAGTACTTC. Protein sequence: CASSLAIWMAGDEQYF.

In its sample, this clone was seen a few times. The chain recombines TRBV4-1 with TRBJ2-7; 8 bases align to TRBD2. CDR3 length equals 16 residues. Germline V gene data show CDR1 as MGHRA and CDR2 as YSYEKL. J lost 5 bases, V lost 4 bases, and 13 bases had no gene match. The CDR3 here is CASSLTGTRSADEQYF. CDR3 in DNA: TGCGCCAGCAGCCTAACTGGGACTAGGAGCGCGGACGAGCAGTACTTC.

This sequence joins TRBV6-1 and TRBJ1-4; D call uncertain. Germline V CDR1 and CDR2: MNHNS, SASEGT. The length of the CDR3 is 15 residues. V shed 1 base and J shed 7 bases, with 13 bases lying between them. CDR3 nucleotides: TGTGCCAGCAGTGAAGGCGGGTGGGCGGCTGAAAAACTGTTTTTT. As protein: CASSEGGWAAEKLFF.

CDR3 coding DNA: TGTGCCAGCAGTGTACCTAGCGGCTCTACACCGTCCTACAATGAGCAGTTCTTC. Translating it yields CASSVPSGSTPSYNEQFF. V is TRBV6-1 and J is TRBJ2-1; 7 bases align to TRBD2. Trimming at V came to 4 bases and at J to 1 base, leaving 13 bases not matched to a gene. Germline CDR1 is MNHNS and CDR2 is SASEGT. This CDR3 is built from 18 residues.

Here the CDR3 DNA reads TGTGCCAGCAGCCTAAGACTAGCGGGAGGGGCCGGGGAGCTGTTTTTT. As protein: CASSLRLAGGAGELFF. J is TRBJ2-2 and V is TRBV5-4; 14 nucleotides line up with TRBD2. Germline values: CDR1 SGHNT, CDR2 YYREEE (reference sequence). The CDR3 covers 16 residues. Losses at the gene ends were 4 bases for V and 6 bases for J; bases not matched to a gene: 5.

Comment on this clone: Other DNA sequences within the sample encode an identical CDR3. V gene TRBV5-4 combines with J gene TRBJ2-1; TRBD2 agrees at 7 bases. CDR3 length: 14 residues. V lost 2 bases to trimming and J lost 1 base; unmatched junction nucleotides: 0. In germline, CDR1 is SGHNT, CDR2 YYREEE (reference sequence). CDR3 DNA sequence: TGTGCCAGCAGCTTTAGCGGGTCCTACAATGAGCAGTTCTTC. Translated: CASSFSGSYNEQFF.

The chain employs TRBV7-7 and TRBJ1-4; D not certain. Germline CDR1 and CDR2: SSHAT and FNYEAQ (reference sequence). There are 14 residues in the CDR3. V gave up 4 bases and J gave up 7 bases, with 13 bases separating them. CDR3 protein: CASSSHRGSEKLFF. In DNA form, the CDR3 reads TGTGCCAGCAGCTCCCACCGAGGGTCTGAAAAACTGTTTTTT.